These 5 T cell receptor beta chains were sequenced from one sample in a study of cytomegalovirus exposure and HLA in healthy donors. The PCR was carried out with 60 Vbeta primers and 13 Jbeta primers. Here immunoSEQ multiplex PCR was the method, and the copy in TCRdb shows in-frame clones only, minus some. The sample carries approximately 99,000 clones, approximately 73% recorded once. Source material: PBMCs. Receptors originate from a man aged 35 to 55 in good health and CMV-seronegative.

On this clone: The identical CDR3 is also encoded by other nucleotide sequences in the sample. The gene calls are TRBV18 and TRBJ2-6, with 10 bases fitting TRBD1. The V segment lost 6 bases and the J segment 0 bases; nucleotides outside the gene matches: 5. Germline V lookup: CDR1 KGHSH, CDR2 LQKENI. This CDR3 spans 17 amino acids. The CDR3 is CASSRGQGTSGANVLTF. DNA for the CDR3: TGTGCCAGCTCCCGGGGACAGGGGACCTCTGGGGCCAACGTCCTGACTTTC.

The chain carries TRBV4-1 and TRBJ2-5; 13 nucleotides align to TRBD2. V shed 2 bases and J 1 base; nucleotides not matched to a gene: 7. Germline CDR1 and CDR2: MGHRA and YSYEKL. The CDR3 covers 18 residues. CDR3 residues: CASSQMPLAGGFQETQYF. DNA of the CDR3: TGCGCCAGCAGCCAAATGCCACTAGCGGGGGGGTTCCAAGAGACCCAGTACTTC.

This chain joins TRBV27 and TRBJ2-2, with D possibly being TRBD1 (5 bases). V was clipped by 2 bases and J by 4 bases, with 14 bases between them. Germline values: CDR1 MNHEY, CDR2 SMNVEV (reference sequence). The CDR3 has 16 residues. This CDR3 is CASSLLPQGGTGELFF. In nucleotides, the CDR3 is TGTGCCAGCAGTTTACTCCCGCAGGGTGGCACCGGGGAGCTGTTTTTT.

V is TRBV9 and J is TRBJ2-3; 9 bases map to TRBD2. CDR3 size: 14 residues. Germline V gene data show CDR1 as SGDLS and CDR2 as YYNGEE. Unmatched junction bases numbered 3, after V lost 4 bases and J lost 3 bases. The CDR3 is CASSIGLATDTQYF. The DNA of the CDR3 is TGTGCCAGCAGCATCGGACTAGCGACAGATACGCAGTATTTT.

The V gene is TRBV18, the J gene TRBJ2-7; 9 nucleotides agree with TRBD1. This CDR3 contains 14 residues. J was trimmed by 4 bases and V by 3 bases; bases with no gene match: 4. Germline lookup yields CDR1 KGHSH and CDR2 LQKENI. CDR3 sequence (DNA): TGTGCCAGCTCACCGGACAGGGGCTTGTACGAGCAGTACTTC. It is translated as CASSPDRGLYEQYF.